This T cell receptor beta chain comes out of a study of cytomegalovirus exposure and HLA in healthy donors. The study's findings and limits: In a later analysis, a missense DCLRE1C variant was linked to TCR beta V- and J-gene trimming.

To note about this clone: The antigen remains undetermined.

The PCR used 60 Vbeta and 13 Jbeta primers. Assay: immunoSEQ multiplex PCR; the TCRdb copy retains only in-frame clones and omits some. The repertoire holds 150,000 to 200,000 clones, roughly 80% seen once, with approximately 13% in the top ten. CDR3 length: 17 amino acids. CDR1 is SGHTA and CDR2 is FQGNSA in the germline V gene. The germline V and J ends were trimmed by 1 base and 0 bases, with 15 bases remaining between them. Specimen: PBMCs. V gene TRBV7-2 combines with J gene TRBJ1-1; TRBD1 is a possible D gene (5 bases). This TCR came from a woman between 50 and 59 years old in good health and CMV-seronegative. The CDR3 region is CASSLGDRTFMNTEAFF. DNA of the CDR3: TGTGCCAGCAGCTTAGGTGACAGAACCTTCATGAACACTGAAGCTTTCTTT.